This T cell receptor beta chain was captured in a study of blood T cell repertoires in COVID-19 (dated by TCRdb to the early 2020s). Broadly, across the study: Samples covering the acute and convalescent phases of COVID-19 were provided by collaborators in the United States, Italy and Spain. The prospective study material was composed of cDNA or gDNA derived from T cells, B-cell-depleted T cells, or PBMCs. Subjects who had been exposed to COVID-19, were actively infected with it, or had recovered from it provided the deeply sampled blood TCRbeta repertoires that made up the dataset. A freely available public database, intended as a resource for researchers studying the immune response to SARS-CoV-2, is where the repertoires were released. Samples came from the ongoing ImmuneRACE study (first 160 participants) plus 1,254 subjects from 6 global collaborators. A de-identified subject ID, COVID-19 status, age in years and sex were almost always included in the sample metadata. Where HLA class I and class II types were available, the types were taken from metadata supplied by the sample provider, not from assay-based typing. Overall results and qualifications from the work: How much clinical and demographic metadata was included differed by source and by participant, and the metadata was provided uncurated.

TCRbeta CDR3 regions were amplified from genomic DNA using the immunoSEQ Assay, a bias-controlled multiplex PCR. The source study handled its data this way. The number of nucleated cells in each sample was estimated from the amplification of reference gene primers within the assay. Sequence reads were collapsed and filtered to measure the absolute abundance of every unique TCRbeta CDR3 rearrangement. For each sample, productive Simpson clonality was calculated as the square root of Simpson's diversity index over productive rearrangements. The table comes from immuneACCESS by way of TCRdb, which keeps in-frame sequences with V and J called. Part of the clones is missing from these tables; in studies checked, under half for an unresolved V gene and the rest for unknown reasons. V, J and clone size were drawn from that table, and D and trimming were deduced from the DNA. The sample includes 250,000 to 300,000 clones, with roughly 90% observed a single time. Less than 3% of the sample lies in the top ten.

Whole blood was collected in K2EDTA tubes by collaborating institutions according to the institutions' own protocols. For TCRbeta analysis, collaborators shipped samples in one of three forms: frozen whole blood, isolated PBMCs, or DNA extracted from either of those sample types. Based on the germline V gene (reference sequence), the CDR1 and CDR2 sequences are LNHDA and SQIVND. Between the V and J ends, shortened by 5 bases and 1 base respectively, the junction contains 6 bases. Inclusive of the bounding cysteine and phenylalanine, the CDR3 is 13 residues long. The entry retains the CDR3 DNA only, 39 bases that are in frame from base 1. Details on this clone: It has no known antigen specificity. It has no much larger one-base neighbor in the sample; base qualities were not kept.

Input material: peripheral blood. The TCR was taken from a woman between 25 and 40 years old with active or convalescent COVID-19. This chain is built from TRBV19 and TRBJ1-5, with the D segment identity uncertain. The CDR3 corresponds to CASSPNSNQPQHF. Here is the DNA: TGTGCCAGTAGTCCTAACAGCAATCAGCCCCAGCATTTT.